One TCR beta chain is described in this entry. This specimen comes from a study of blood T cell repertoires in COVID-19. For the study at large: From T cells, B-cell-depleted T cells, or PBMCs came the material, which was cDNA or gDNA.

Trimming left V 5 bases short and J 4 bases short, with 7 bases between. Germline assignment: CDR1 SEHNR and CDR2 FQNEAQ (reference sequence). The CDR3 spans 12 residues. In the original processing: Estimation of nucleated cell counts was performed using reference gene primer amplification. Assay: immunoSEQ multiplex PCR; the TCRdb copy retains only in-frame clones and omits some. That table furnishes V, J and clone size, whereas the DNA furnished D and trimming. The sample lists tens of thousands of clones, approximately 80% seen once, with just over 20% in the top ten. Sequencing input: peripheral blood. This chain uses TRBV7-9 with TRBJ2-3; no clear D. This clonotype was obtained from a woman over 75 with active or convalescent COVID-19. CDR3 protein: CASSAESDTQYF. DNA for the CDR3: TGTGCCAGCAGCGCCGAGTCAGATACGCAGTATTTT. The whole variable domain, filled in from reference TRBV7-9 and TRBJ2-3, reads DTGVSQNPRHKITKRGQNVTFRCDPISEHNRLYWYRQTLGQGPEFLTYFQNEAQLEKSRLLSDRFSAERPKGSFSTLEIQRTEQGDSAMYLCASSAESDTQYFGPGTRLTVL.